This record looks at one T cell receptor beta chain sequence and its context. The V gene lost 0 bases and the J gene lost 4 bases, with 8 bases spanning the gap. This CDR3 has 13 amino acids. From germline, CDR1 is SGHRS and CDR2 YFSETQ. Participants were aged roughly 18 to 90 years, lived in about two dozen US areas, and enrolled virtually. Donors in Cohort 3 counted as recovered after two negative PCRs, clearance, or symptom resolution. This sample was taken from a study of blood T cell repertoires in COVID-19. The overall study: Specimens from acute and convalescent COVID-19 originated in the United States, Italy and Spain.

Authors' analysis steps: Scientists estimated how many nucleated cells there were by amplifying reference gene primers. Repertoires were generated with immunoSEQ multiplex PCR, while TCRdb's copy carries only in-frame clones and drops some. V and J calls and clone size are given by that table; D and trimming were obtained from the DNA. The table lists around 300,000 clones, approximately 91% of them singletons. The sequence came from a woman aged 35 to 49 who had recovered from COVID-19. This chain links TRBV5-1 with TRBJ2-7; D unclear. Sequences were obtained from PBMCs or T cells enriched from blood (not recorded which). Here the CDR3 DNA reads TGCGCCAGCAGCTTGGATCAGACTTACGAGCAGTACTTC. This codes for CASSLDQTYEQYF.